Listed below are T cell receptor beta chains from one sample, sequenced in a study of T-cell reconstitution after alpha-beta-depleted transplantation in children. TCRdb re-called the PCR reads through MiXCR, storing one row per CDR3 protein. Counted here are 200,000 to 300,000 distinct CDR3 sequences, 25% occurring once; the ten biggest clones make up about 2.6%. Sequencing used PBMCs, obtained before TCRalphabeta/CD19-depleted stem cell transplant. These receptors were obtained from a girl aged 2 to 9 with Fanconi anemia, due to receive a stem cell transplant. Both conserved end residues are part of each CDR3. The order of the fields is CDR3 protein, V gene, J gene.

CDR3 protein: CAISTTSGGTTDTQYF; V gene: TRBV10-3; J gene: TRBJ2-3
CDR3 protein: CSARKMTSGGPRDNEQFF; V gene: TRBV20-1; J gene: TRBJ2-1
CDR3 protein: CSASPASRSYEQYF; V gene: TRBV20-1; J gene: TRBJ2-7
CDR3 protein: CSVGGNLGEQYF; V gene: TRBV29-1; J gene: TRBJ2-7
CDR3 protein: CSARRQFGYTF; V gene: TRBV20-1; J gene: TRBJ1-2
CDR3 protein: CASSGLVISFHEQYF; V gene: TRBV11-1; J gene: TRBJ2-7
CDR3 protein: CASSEGDVSLGQYF; V gene: TRBV6-1; J gene: TRBJ2-7
CDR3 protein: CASGPTGGAYGYTF; V gene: TRBV27; J gene: TRBJ1-2
CDR3 protein: CSVATRSSYNEQFF; V gene: TRBV29-1; J gene: TRBJ2-1
CDR3 protein: CASSLVGSNTGELFF; V gene: TRBV7-2; J gene: TRBJ2-2
CDR3 protein: CSVFYYSRGANEQFF; V gene: TRBV20-1; J gene: TRBJ2-1
CDR3 protein: CSASGLAGSTDTQYF; V gene: TRBV20-1; J gene: TRBJ2-3
CDR3 protein: CASSPPGQGNTQYF; V gene: TRBV6-1; J gene: TRBJ2-5
CDR3 protein: CASSVGANEQFF; V gene: TRBV9; J gene: TRBJ2-1
CDR3 protein: CAIQPPGGPYNEQFF; V gene: TRBV12-3/TRBV12-4; J gene: TRBJ2-1
CDR3 protein: CASSIQGGNEQFF; V gene: TRBV6-5; J gene: TRBJ2-1
CDR3 protein: CSVDNRGPQQFF; V gene: TRBV29-1; J gene: TRBJ2-1
CDR3 protein: CSVSGLAGKETQYF; V gene: TRBV29-1; J gene: TRBJ2-5
CDR3 protein: CASSSIAGGKYNEQFF; V gene: TRBV7-2; J gene: TRBJ2-1
CDR3 protein: CASSPNGYERLLTPYEQYF; V gene: TRBV18; J gene: TRBJ2-7
CDR3 protein: CSASPSLAGGVRF; V gene: TRBV20-1; J gene: TRBJ2-7
CDR3 protein: CASSYPARGPPSSTDTQYF; V gene: TRBV6-2/TRBV6-3; J gene: TRBJ2-3
CDR3 protein: CSVAGGIYNEQFF; V gene: TRBV29-1; J gene: TRBJ2-1